This T cell receptor beta chain was identified during a study of cytomegalovirus exposure and HLA in healthy donors. Study-level findings and limits: A later analysis linked a missense DCLRE1C variant to TCR beta V- and J-gene trimming.

A remark on this clone: Its specificity is not known.

Primers for the PCR totalled 60 Vbeta and 13 Jbeta. Sequenced by immunoSEQ multiplex PCR; TCRdb stores in-frame clones only, minus some. This sample's table reports over 40,000 clones. The V gene end was trimmed by 0 bases and the J gene end by 6 bases; junction bases not matched to a gene: 3. There are 15 residues in the CDR3. Germline CDR1 is LNHNV and CDR2 is YYDKDF (reference sequence). The rearrangement uses TRBV15 and TRBJ1-2, with 11 positions matching TRBD1. The source of this sequence is a woman aged 40 to 50 in good health and CMV-seronegative. The sample consisted of PBMCs. The CDR3: CATSRDGTGGNGYTF. CDR3 bases: TGTGCCACCAGCAGAGATGGGACAGGGGGAAATGGCTACACCTTC.